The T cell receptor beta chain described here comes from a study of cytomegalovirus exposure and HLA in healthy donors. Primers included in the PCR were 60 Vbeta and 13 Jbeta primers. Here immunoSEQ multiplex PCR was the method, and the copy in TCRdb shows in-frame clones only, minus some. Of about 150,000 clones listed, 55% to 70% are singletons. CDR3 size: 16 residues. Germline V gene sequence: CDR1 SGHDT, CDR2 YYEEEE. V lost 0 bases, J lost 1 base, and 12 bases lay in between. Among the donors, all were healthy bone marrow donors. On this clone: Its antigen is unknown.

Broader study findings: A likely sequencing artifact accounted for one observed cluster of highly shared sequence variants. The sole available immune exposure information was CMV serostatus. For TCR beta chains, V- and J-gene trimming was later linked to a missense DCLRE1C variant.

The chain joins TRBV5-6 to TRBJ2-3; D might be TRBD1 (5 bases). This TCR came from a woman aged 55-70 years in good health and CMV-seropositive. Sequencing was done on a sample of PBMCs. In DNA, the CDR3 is TGTGCCAGCAGCTTGGTGCGCAGGGCGGGCACAGATACGCAGTATTTT. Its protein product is CASSLVRRAGTDTQYF.